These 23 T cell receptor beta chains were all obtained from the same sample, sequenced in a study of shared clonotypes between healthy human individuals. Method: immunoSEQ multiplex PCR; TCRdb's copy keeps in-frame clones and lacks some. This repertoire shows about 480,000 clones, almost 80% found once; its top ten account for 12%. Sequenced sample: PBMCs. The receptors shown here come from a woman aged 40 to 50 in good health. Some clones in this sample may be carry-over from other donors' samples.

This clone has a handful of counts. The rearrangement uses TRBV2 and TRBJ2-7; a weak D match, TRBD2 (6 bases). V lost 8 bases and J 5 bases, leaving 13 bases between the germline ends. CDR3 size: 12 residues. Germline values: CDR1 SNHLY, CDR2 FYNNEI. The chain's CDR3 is CASLGTRDEQYF. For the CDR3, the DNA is TGTGCCAGCCTCGGGACTCGGGACGAGCAGTACTTC. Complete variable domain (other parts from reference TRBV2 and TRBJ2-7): EPEVTQTPSHQVTQMGQEVILRCVPISNHLYFYWYRQILGQKVEFLVSFYNNEISEKSEIFDDQFSVERPDGSNFTLKIRSTKLEDSAMYFCASLGTRDEQYFGPGTRLTVT.

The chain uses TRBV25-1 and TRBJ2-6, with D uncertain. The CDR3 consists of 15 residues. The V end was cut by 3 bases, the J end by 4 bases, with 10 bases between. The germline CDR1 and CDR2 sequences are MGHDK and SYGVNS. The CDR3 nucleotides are TGTGCCAGCAGTGACCTGCGATCAGGGGCCAACGTCCTGACTTTC. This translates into CASSDLRSGANVLTF.

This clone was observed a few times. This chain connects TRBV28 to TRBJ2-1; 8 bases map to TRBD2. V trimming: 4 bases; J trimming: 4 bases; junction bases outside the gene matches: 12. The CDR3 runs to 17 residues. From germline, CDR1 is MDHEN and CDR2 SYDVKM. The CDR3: CASSSGRGSGKYNEQFF. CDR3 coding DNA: TGTGCCAGCAGTTCGGGTCGGGGTAGCGGGAAATACAATGAGCAGTTCTTC.

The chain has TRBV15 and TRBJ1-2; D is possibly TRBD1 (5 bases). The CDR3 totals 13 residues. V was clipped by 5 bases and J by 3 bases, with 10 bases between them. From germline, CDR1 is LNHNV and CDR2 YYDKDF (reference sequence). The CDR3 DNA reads TGTGCCACCAGCGTAGACAGACACTATGGCTACACCTTC. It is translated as CATSVDRHYGYTF.

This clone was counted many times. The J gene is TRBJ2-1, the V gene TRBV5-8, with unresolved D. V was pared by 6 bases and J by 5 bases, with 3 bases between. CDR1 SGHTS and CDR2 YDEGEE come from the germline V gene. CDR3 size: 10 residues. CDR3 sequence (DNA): TGTGCCAGCAACAACAATGAGCAGTTCTTC. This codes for CASNNNEQFF.

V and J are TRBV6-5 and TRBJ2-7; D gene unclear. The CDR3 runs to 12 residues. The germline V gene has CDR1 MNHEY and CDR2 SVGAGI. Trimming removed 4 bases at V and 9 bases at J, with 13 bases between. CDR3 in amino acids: CASSSGQKGQYF. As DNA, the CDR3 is TGTGCCAGCAGTTCGGGCCAAAAAGGGCAGTACTTC.

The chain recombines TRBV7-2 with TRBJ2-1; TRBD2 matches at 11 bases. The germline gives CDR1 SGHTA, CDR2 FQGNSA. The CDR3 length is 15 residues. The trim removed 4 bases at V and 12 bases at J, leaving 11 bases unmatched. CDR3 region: CASSSTSGSGWVQFF. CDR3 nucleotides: TGTGCCAGCAGCTCCACTAGCGGGAGTGGATGGGTGCAGTTCTTC.

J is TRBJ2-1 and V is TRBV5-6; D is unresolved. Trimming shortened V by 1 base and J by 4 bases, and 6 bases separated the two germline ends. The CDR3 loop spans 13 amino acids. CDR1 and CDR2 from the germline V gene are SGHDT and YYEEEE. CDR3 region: CASSLRIYNEQFF. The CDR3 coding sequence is TGTGCCAGCAGCTTGAGGATATACAATGAGCAGTTCTTC. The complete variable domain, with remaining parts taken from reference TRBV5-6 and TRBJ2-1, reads DAGVTQSPTHLIKTRGQQVTLRCSPKSGHDTVSWYQQALGQGPQFIFQYYEEEERQRGNFPDRFSGHQFPNYSSELNVNALLLGDSALYLCASSLRIYNEQFFGPGTRLTVL.

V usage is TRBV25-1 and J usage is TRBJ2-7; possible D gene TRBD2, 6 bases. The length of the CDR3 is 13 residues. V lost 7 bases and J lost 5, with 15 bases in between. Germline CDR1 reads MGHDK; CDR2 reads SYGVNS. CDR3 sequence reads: CASKSGGADEQYF. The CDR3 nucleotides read TGTGCCAGCAAATCAGGAGGGGCCGACGAGCAGTACTTC.

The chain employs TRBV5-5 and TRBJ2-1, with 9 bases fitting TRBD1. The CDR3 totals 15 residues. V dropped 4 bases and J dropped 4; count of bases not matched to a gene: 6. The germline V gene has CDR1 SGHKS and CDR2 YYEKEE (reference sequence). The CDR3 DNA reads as TGTGCCAGCAGCCCCGGACAGGGGCCTTACAATGAGCAGTTCTTC. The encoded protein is CASSPGQGPYNEQFF.

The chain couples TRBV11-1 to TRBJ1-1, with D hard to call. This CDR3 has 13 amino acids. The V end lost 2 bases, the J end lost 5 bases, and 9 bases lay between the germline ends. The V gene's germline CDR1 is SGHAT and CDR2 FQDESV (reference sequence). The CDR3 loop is CASSLQERTEAFF. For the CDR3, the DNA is TGTGCCAGCAGCTTACAGGAAAGAACTGAAGCTTTCTTT.

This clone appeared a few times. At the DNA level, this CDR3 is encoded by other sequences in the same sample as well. The CDR3 bases are TGTGCCAGCAGCTTATCTTACAATGAGCAGTTCTTC. This sequence encodes CASSLSYNEQFF. J is TRBJ2-1 and V is TRBV7-9; D unresolved. Germline V CDR1 and CDR2: SEHNR, FQNEAQ (reference sequence). The CDR3 covers 12 residues. The ends were cut back, 2 bases at V and 4 bases at J, with 3 bases in the middle.

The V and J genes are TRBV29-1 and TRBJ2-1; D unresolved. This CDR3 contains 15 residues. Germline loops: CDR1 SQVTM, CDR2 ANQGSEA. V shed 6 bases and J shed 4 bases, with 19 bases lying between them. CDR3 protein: CSVDGPLGPYNEQFF. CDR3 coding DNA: TGCAGCGTCGACGGACCCCTAGGCCCTTACAATGAGCAGTTCTTC.

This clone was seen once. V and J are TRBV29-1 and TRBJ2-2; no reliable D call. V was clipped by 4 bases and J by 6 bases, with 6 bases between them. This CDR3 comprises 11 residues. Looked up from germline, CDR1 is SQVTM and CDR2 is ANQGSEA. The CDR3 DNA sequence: TGCAGCGTTGTCTTCTCCGGGGAGCTGTTTTTT. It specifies CSVVFSGELFF.

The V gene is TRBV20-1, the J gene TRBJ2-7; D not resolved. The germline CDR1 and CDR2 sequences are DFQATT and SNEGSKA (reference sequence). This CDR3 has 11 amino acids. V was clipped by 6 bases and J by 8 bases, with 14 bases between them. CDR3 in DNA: TGCAGTGCACCGAACGGTCCCAAGCAGTACTTC. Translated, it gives CSAPNGPKQYF.

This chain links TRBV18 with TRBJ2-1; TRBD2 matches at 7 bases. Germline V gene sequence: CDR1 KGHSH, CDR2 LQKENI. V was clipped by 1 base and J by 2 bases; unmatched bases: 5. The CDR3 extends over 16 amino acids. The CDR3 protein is CASSPRAGAPYNEQFF. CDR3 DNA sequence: TGTGCCAGCTCACCACGTGCGGGAGCCCCCTACAATGAGCAGTTCTTC.

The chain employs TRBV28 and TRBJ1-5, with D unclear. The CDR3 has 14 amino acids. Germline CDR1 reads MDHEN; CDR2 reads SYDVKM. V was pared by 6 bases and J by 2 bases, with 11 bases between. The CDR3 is CASRPAGGNQPQHF. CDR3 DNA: TGTGCCAGCAGACCCGCGGGCGGCAATCAGCCCCAGCATTTT.

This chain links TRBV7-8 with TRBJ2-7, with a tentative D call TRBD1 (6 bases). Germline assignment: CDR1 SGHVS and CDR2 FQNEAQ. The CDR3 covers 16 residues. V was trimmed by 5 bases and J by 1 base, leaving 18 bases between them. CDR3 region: CASSPNRAQGSYEQYF. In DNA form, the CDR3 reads TGTGCCAGCAGCCCAAACAGGGCCCAGGGTTCCTACGAGCAGTACTTC.

The CDR3 bases are TGCAGCGTTGAAGCCTCCCTTTGGGGCACTGAAGCTTTCTTT. The encoded protein is CSVEASLWGTEAFF. The genes are TRBV29-1 and TRBJ1-1; D call uncertain. The germline V gene has CDR1 SQVTM and CDR2 ANQGSEA. The length of the CDR3 is 14 residues. The V and J ends lost 1 base and 4 bases respectively, with 13 bases between them.

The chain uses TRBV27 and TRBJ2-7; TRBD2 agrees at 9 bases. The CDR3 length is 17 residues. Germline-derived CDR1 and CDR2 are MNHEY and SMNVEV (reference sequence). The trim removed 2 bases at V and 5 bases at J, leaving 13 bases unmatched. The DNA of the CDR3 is TGTGCCAGCAGTTTAAGGGGCCCGGCGGGAGGGCCCCACGAGCAGTACTTC. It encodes CASSLRGPAGGPHEQYF.

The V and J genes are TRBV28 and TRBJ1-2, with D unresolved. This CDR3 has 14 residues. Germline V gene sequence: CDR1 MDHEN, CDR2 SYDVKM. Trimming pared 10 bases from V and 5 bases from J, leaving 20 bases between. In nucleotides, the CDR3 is TGTGCCACCTGCTCAGGCACCGAGCCTTATGGCTACACCTTC. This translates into CATCSGTEPYGYTF.

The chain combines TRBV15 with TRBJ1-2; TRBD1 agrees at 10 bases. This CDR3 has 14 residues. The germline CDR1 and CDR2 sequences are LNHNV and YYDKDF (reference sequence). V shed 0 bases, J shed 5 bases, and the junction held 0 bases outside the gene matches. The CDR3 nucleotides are TGTGCCACCAGCAGAGAGGACAGGGGGTATGGCTACACCTTC. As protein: CATSREDRGYGYTF.

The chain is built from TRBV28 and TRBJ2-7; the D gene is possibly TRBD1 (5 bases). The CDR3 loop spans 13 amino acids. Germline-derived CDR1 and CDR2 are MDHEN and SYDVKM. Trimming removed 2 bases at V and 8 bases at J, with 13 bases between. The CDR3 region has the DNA TGTGCCAGCAGTTTACGTGACAGTTATAAGCAGTACTTC. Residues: CASSLRDSYKQYF.